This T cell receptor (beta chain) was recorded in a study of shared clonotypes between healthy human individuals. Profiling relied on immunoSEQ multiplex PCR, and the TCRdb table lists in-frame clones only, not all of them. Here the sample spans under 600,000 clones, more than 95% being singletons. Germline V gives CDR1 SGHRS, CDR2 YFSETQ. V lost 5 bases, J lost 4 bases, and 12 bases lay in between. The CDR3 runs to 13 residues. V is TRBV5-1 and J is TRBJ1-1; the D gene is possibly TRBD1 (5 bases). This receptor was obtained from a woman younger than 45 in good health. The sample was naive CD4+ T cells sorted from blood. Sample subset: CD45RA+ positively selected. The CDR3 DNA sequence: TGCGCCAGCAGACTTACGGGACCCACTGAAGCTTTCTTT. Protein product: CASRLTGPTEAFF. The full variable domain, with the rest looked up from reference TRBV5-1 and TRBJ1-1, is KAGVTQTPRYLIKTRGQQVTLSCSPISGHRSVSWYQQTPGQGLQFLFEYFSETQRNKGNFPGRFSGRQFSNSRSEMNVSTLELGDSALYLCASRLTGPTEAFFGQGTRLTVV.